The rows below give T cell receptor beta chains drawn from one sample of a study of T-cell reconstitution after alpha-beta-depleted transplantation in children. One entry per CDR3 protein results from TCRdb running MiXCR on the PCR reads. The sample lists 98,000 or so distinct CDR3 sequences; 5% to 7% were seen once. Here the sequenced sample was PBMCs, mostly from graft donor cells, taken 360 days after TCRalphabeta/CD19-depleted stem cell transplant. The receptors come from a male patient aged 2 to 10 who had a stem cell transplant for acute lymphoblastic leukemia, so the T cells may come from the graft donor. CDR3s include the opening cysteine and the closing phenylalanine or tryptophan. D genes are given only for firm matches. Expanded clones get a size class; other rows say once, few or many, or leave the size out.

TRBJ2-5 TRBD2 few TRBV6-1 CASRPGLAETQYF TGTGCCAGCAGACCGGGACTAGCGGAGACCCAGTACTTC
TRBJ2-2 - many TRBV6-5 CASSYRGELFF TGTGCCAGCAGTTACAGAGGGGAGCTGTTTTTT
TRBJ1-4 TRBD1 few TRBV20-1 CSAFDRGSEKLFF TGCAGTGCCTTTGACAGGGGAAGTGAAAAACTGTTTTTT
TRBJ2-1 - - TRBV7-9 CASSPRREPVINEQFF TGTGCCAGCAGCCCCCGGAGGGAGCCAGTCATCAATGAGCAGTTCTTC
TRBJ2-1 - - TRBV20-1 CSARERESSYNEQFF TGCAGTGCTAGAGAAAGGGAGAGCTCCTACAATGAGCAGTTCTTC
TRBJ2-1 TRBD2 many TRBV12-3/TRBV12-4 CASTPGLAPEQFF TGTGCCAGCACCCCGGGACTAGCGCCGGAGCAGTTCTTC
TRBJ2-2 - many TRBV6-2/TRBV6-3 CASSYTLVNTGELFF TGTGCCAGCAGTTATACACTAGTGAACACCGGGGAGCTGTTTTTT
TRBJ2-5 - many TRBV18 CASSPGKGIQETQYF TGTGCCAGCTCACCCGGGAAGGGGATCCAAGAGACCCAGTACTTC
TRBJ1-5 - - TRBV2 CTFCPKGNQPQHF TGTACCTTCTGCCCTAAAGGGAATCAGCCCCAGCATTTT
TRBJ1-2 TRBD1 many TRBV2 CASSVDRGRDYGYTF TGTGCCAGCAGTGTCGACAGGGGGCGCGACTATGGCTACACCTTC
TRBJ2-3 TRBD2 - TRBV7-2 CASSSRTSGSVDTQYF TGTGCCAGCAGCTCGAGGACTAGCGGGAGTGTGGATACGCAGTATTTT
TRBJ2-4 - many TRBV7-2 CASSPSPKNIQYF TGTGCCAGCAGCCCCTCTCCCAAAAACATTCAGTACTTC
TRBJ1-2 - many TRBV4-3 CASSQRVVSNYGYTF TGCGCCAGCAGCCAACGGGTGGTTTCTAACTATGGCTACACCTTC
TRBJ1-2 - - TRBV12-3/TRBV12-4 CASSFRGRVNYGYTF TGTGCCAGCAGTTTTAGAGGCAGGGTAAACTATGGCTACACCTTC
TRBJ2-4 TRBD2 - TRBV27 CASSSPSGGGNIQYF TGTGCCAGCAGTTCCCCTAGCGGGGGGGGAAACATTCAGTACTTC
TRBJ2-2 - many TRBV11-3 CASSPNGQNTGELFF TGTGCCAGCAGCCCGAATGGACAGAACACCGGGGAGCTGTTTTTT
TRBJ2-7 TRBD2 many TRBV15 CATLGGYEQYF TGTGCCACCCTGGGGGGGTACGAGCAGTACTTC
TRBJ2-7 TRBD2 many TRBV20-1 CSYRTSGSYEQYF TGCAGTTATAGGACTAGCGGGAGCTACGAGCAGTACTTC
TRBJ1-1 TRBD1 - TRBV6-1 CASSLQGGGGTEAFF TGTGCCAGCAGCCTACAGGGGGGAGGCGGGACTGAAGCTTTCTTT
TRBJ2-5 TRBD1 few TRBV25-1 CASSVRGQETQYF TGTGCCAGCAGTGTGAGGGGGCAGGAGACCCAGTACTTC
TRBJ2-6 - many TRBV11-1 CASSLPIRGGTGANVLTF TGTGCCAGCAGCTTACCAATCAGGGGTGGAACTGGGGCCAACGTCCTGACTTTC
TRBJ2-1 TRBD2 - TRBV7-8 CASSRLAGGLSYNEQFF TGTGCCAGCAGCCGACTAGCGGGGGGCCTCTCCTACAATGAGCAGTTCTTC
TRBJ2-1 - many TRBV6-5 CASSYTGAVANEQFF TGTGCCAGCAGTTACACGGGGGCAGTGGCGAATGAGCAGTTCTTC
TRBJ2-7 - many TRBV20-1 CSARDPHRRSSYEQYF TGCAGTGCTAGAGATCCTCACAGGAGGAGCTCCTACGAGCAGTACTTC
TRBJ2-1 - many TRBV9 CASSGSEQFF TGTGCCAGCAGTGGCTCTGAGCAGTTCTTC
TRBJ2-7 TRBD1 - TRBV7-2 CASNRQGWEQYF TGTGCCAGCAACCGACAGGGGTGGGAGCAGTACTTC
TRBJ1-2 - - TRBV6-5 CASSYSMGGARPGYTF TGTGCCAGCAGTTACTCGATGGGGGGAGCCCGCCCTGGCTACACCTTC
TRBJ2-5 - - TRBV20-1 CSAEGRGGETQYF TGCAGTGCCGAGGGGAGGGGGGGGGAGACCCAGTACTTC
TRBJ2-3 TRBD2 many TRBV2 CASSGASGYTDTQYF TGTGCCAGCAGTGGGGCTAGCGGATACACAGATACGCAGTATTTT
TRBJ2-7 TRBD2 few TRBV7-9 CASSFLKSGSPGEQYF TGTGCCAGCAGCTTTCTTAAGAGCGGGAGTCCGGGCGAGCAGTACTTC
TRBJ2-1 - many TRBV6-2/TRBV6-3 CASSYTDSSYNEQFF TGTGCCAGCAGTTACACGGACAGCTCCTACAATGAGCAGTTCTTC
TRBJ1-3 TRBD1 many TRBV29-1 CSVSTGIGNTIYF TGCAGCGTTTCGACAGGGATCGGAAACACCATATATTTT
TRBJ1-5 - - TRBV6-1 CASDTLRYSNQPQHF TGTGCCAGCGATACCCTAAGGTATAGCAATCAGCCCCAGCATTTT
TRBJ2-3 TRBD2 many TRBV7-2 CASSSRRAGASTDTQYF TGTGCCAGCAGCTCCCGGCGGGCGGGAGCAAGCACAGATACGCAGTATTTT
TRBJ2-5 TRBD1 - TRBV7-6 CASSPEGTGNQETQYF TGTGCCAGCAGCCCAGAAGGGACAGGGAACCAAGAGACCCAGTACTTC
TRBJ1-5 - few TRBV7-8 CASSLEAGDRPQHF TGTGCCAGCAGCTTAGAGGCAGGCGACCGGCCCCAGCATTTT